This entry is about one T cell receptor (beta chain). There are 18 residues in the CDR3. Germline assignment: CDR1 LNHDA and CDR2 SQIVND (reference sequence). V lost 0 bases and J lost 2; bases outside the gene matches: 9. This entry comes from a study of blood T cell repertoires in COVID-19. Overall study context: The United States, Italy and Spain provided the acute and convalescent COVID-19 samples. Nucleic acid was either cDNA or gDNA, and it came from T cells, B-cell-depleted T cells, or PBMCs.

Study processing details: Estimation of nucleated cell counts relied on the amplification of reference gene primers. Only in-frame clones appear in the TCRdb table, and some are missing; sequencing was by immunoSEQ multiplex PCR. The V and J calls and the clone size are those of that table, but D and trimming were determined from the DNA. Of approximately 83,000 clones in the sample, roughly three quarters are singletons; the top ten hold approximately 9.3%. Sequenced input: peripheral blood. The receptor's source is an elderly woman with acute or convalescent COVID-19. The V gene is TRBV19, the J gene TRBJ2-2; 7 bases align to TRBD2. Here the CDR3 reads CASSIDLWRERNTGELFF. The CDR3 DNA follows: TGTGCCAGTAGTATAGATCTATGGCGGGAGAGAAACACCGGGGAGCTGTTTTTT.